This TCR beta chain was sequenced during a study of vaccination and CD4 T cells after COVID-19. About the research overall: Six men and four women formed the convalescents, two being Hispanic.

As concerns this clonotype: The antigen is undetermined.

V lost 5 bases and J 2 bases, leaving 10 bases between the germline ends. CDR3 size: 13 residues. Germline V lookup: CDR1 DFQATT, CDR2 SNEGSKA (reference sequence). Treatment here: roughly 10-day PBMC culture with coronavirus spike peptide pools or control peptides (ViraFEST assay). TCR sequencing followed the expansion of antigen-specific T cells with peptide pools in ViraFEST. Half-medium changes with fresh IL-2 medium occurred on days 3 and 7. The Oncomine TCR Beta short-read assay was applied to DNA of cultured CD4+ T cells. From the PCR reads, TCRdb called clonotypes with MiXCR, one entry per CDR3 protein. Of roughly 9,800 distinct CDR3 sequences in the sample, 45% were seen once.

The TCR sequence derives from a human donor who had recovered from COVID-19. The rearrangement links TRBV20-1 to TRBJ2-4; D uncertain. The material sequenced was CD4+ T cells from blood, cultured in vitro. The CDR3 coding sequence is TGCAGTGCTTATGGGGTAACCAAAAACATTCAGTACTTC. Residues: CSAYGVTKNIQYF.